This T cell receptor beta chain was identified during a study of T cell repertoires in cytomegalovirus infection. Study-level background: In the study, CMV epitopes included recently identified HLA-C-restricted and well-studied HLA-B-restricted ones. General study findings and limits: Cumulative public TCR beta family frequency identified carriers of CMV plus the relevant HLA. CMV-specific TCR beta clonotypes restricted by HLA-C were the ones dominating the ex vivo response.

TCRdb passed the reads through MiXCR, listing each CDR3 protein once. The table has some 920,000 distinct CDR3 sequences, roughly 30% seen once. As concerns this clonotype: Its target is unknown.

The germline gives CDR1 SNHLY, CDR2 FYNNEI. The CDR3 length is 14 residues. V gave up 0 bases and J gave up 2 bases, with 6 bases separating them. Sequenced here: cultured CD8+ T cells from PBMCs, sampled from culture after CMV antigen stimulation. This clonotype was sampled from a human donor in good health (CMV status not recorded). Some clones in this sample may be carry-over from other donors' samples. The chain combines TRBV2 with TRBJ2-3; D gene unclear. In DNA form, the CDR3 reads TGTGCCAGCAGTGAAGCGGGCTACACAGATACGCAGTATTTT. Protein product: CASSEAGYTDTQYF.